These T cell receptor beta chains were read from a single sample in a study of shared clonotypes between healthy human individuals. Repertoires were generated with immunoSEQ multiplex PCR, while TCRdb's copy carries only in-frame clones and drops some. The repertoire includes 100,000 or so clones, less than 80% of them detected once, and approximately 23% sits in the top ten. The sequenced sample was memory CD8+ T cells sorted from blood. All receptors derive from a woman in her 30s in good health. The CDR3 runs from the conserved cysteine through the conserved F or W. Expanded clones get a size class; other rows say once, few or many, or leave the size out.

v_call	j_call	clone_size	cdr3_aa
TRBV6-1	TRBJ2-7	.	CASSSPLGGVYEQYF
TRBV5-6	TRBJ2-7	.	CASSRQQGFSEQYF
TRBV14	TRBJ2-5	.	CASSQKLRETQYF
TRBV16	TRBJ1-2	.	CASSSTGNYGYTF
TRBV6-1	TRBJ2-2	many	CASSLRSENTGELFF
TRBV7-9	TRBJ1-2	.	CASSSGYGGGYTF
TRBV29-1	TRBJ1-2	many	CSVERLGYDGYTF
TRBV5-8	TRBJ2-1	.	CASRAGTSASSSYNEQFF
TRBV11-2	TRBJ1-4	.	CASSLLGIGEKLFF
TRBV11-3	TRBJ1-1	few	CASSFQQNTEAFF
TRBV5-1	TRBJ1-3	.	CASSSTGASGNTIYF
TRBV10-3	TRBJ1-2	.	CAISGDRQLNNYGYTF
TRBV7-8	TRBJ2-7	few	CASSLLAGYSYEQYF
TRBV28	TRBJ2-1	.	CASRGGWAYNEQFF
TRBV5-6	TRBJ1-2	once	CASSLLSSGGGYTF
TRBV5-6	TRBJ2-7	few	CASSLTRDSLVYEQYF
TRBV29-1	TRBJ2-1	.	CSVGSGASEQFF
TRBV2	TRBJ2-5	.	CASALTSGRQETQYF
TRBV6-5	TRBJ2-1	.	CASSYSHPAYNEQFF
TRBV18	TRBJ1-1	once	CASSPDVGERAFF
TRBV5-6	TRBJ2-3	.	CASSPDLGTDTQYF
TRBV6-1	TRBJ2-2	.	CASSGMGRGTGELFF
TRBV7-9	TRBJ2-3	.	CASSPRTGYSDTQYF
TRBV27	TRBJ2-1	few	CASSFSGSYNEQFF
TRBV6-5	TRBJ1-5	few	CASRTSSGGYQPQHF
TRBV19	TRBJ2-7	.	CASSYGARESYEQYF
TRBV2	TRBJ1-2	.	CASSERGANYGYTF
TRBV11-2	TRBJ2-2	few	CASSLGRGDTGELFF
TRBV19	TRBJ2-2	.	CASIGRPANTGELFF
TRBV28	TRBJ1-1	.	CASSYHVDLNTEAFF
TRBV6-5	TRBJ2-1	.	CASSALLRDEQFF
TRBV4-1	TRBJ1-2	.	CASSHMWGNYGYTF
TRBV28	TRBJ2-7	.	CASSLTTGGSYEQYF
TRBV19	TRBJ1-1	few	CASSPTLNTEAFF
TRBV6-6	TRBJ2-2	.	CASSSRDRGNTGELFF
TRBV5-1	TRBJ2-5	.	CASSRSRLAETQYF
TRBV10-3	TRBJ2-1	.	CASSGSNEDEQFF
TRBV27	TRBJ2-7	.	CASGKGQGTYEQYF
TRBV28	TRBJ2-3	.	CASSLTDTQYF
TRBV2	TRBJ2-7	.	CASRVAGGGYEQYF
TRBV25-1	TRBJ2-1	few	CASSEGRTGAYNEQFF
TRBV25-1	TRBJ2-3	.	CASSEGPGSDTQYF
TRBV27	TRBJ2-7	.	CASSLIAGLKEQYF
TRBV27	TRBJ1-2	.	CASSLWSGQGNYGYTF
TRBV19	TRBJ2-1	few	CASSIPWTHNYNEQFF
TRBV7-9	TRBJ2-7	.	CASSYLLSVEQYF
TRBV25-1	TRBJ2-1	.	CASSEYIQGNEQFF
TRBV7-8	TRBJ2-7	few	CASSFRTSGSYEQYF
TRBV7-2	TRBJ2-1	.	CASSFNGRADEQFF
TRBV5-1	TRBJ1-4	.	CASSFGHGTGREKLFF
TRBV28	TRBJ1-2	.	CASSLSRRGYTF
TRBV9	TRBJ2-1	.	CASSETSTGGNRNEQFF
TRBV2	TRBJ2-5	.	CASRGTRGTGQETQYF
TRBV19	TRBJ1-4	.	CASSRQTYQHEKLFF
TRBV10-3	TRBJ1-2	.	CAISEQGFGYGYTF